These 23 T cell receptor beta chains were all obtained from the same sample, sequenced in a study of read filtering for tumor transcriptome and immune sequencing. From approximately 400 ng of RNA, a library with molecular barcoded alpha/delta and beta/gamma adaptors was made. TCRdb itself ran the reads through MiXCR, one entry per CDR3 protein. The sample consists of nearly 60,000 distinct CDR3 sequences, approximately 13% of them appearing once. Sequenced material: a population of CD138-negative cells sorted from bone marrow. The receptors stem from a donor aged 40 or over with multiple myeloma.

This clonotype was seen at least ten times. In nucleotides, the CDR3 is TGCAGTGCTAGAGAATTAGGACTAGCGGGGAGGGCTAATGAGCAGTTCTTC. Translating it yields CSARELGLAGRANEQFF. V is TRBV20-1 and J is TRBJ2-1; TRBD2 matches at 12 bases. Per the germline V gene, CDR1 is DFQATT and CDR2 is SNEGSKA (reference sequence). The ends lost 0 bases at V and 7 bases at J; junction bases unmatched: 10. CDR3 length equals 17 residues.

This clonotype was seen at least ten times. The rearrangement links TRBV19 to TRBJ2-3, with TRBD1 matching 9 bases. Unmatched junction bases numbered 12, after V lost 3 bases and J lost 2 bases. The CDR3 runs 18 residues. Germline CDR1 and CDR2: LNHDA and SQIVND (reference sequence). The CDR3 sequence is CASSIRGQGAAITDTQYF. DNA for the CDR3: TGTGCCAGTAGTATTAGGGGACAGGGCGCAGCTATCACAGATACGCAGTATTTT.

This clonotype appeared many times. The CDR3 DNA is TGTGCCAGCAGCATGAGCGGGGACTTGAGTGAGCAGTTCTTC. This sequence encodes CASSMSGDLSEQFF. This chain joins TRBV12-3 or TRBV12-4 and TRBJ2-1, with 7 bases matching TRBD2. V gave up 6 bases and J gave up 9 bases; unmatched junction bases: 11. The CDR3 loop spans 14 amino acids.

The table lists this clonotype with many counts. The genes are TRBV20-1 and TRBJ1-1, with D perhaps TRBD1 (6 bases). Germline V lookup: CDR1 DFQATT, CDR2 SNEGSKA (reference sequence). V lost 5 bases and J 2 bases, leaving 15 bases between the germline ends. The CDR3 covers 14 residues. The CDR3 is CSALDRPRNTEAFF. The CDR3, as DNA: TGCAGTGCTCTCGACAGGCCTCGAAACACTGAAGCTTTCTTT.

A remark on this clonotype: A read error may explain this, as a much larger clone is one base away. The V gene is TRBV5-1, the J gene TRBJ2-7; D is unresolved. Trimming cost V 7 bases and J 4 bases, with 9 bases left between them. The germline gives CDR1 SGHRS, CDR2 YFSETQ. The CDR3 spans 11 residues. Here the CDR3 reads CASGYDYEQYF. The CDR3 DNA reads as TGCGCCAGCGGCTACGATTACGAGCAGTACTTC.

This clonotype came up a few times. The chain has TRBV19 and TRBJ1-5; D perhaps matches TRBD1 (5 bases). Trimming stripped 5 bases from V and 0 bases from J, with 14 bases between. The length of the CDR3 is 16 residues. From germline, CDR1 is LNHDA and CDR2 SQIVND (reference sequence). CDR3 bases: TGTGCCAGTAGTGACTGGACACCTAATAGCAATCAGCCCCAGCATTTT. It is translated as CASSDWTPNSNQPQHF. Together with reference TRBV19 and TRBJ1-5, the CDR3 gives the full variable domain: DGGITQSPKYLFRKEGQNVTLSCEQNLNHDAMYWYRQDPGQGLRLIYYSQIVNDFQKGDIAEGYSVSREKKESFPLTVTSAQKNPTAFYLCASSDWTPNSNQPQHFGDGTRLSIL.

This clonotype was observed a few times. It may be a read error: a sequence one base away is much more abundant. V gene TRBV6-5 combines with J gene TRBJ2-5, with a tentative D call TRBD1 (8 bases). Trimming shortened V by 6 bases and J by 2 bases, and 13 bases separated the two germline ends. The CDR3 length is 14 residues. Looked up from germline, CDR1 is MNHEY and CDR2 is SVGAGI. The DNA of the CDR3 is TGTGCCAGCAGCGAACAGGGGGGGCAAGAGACCCAGTACTTC. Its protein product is CASSEQGGQETQYF.

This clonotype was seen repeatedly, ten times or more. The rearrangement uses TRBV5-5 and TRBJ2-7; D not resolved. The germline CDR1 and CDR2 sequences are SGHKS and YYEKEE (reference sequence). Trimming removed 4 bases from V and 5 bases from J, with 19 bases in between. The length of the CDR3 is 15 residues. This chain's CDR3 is CASSPTGLLLDEQYF. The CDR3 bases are TGTGCCAGCAGCCCCACCGGGCTGTTACTCGACGAGCAGTACTTC.

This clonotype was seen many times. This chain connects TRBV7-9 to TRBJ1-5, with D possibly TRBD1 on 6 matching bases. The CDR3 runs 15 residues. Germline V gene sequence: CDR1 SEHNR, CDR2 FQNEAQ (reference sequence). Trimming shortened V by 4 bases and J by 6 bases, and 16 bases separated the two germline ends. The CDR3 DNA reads TGTGCCAGCAGCTCAGGAAGGGGGGTGGCTCAGCCCCAGCATTTT. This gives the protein CASSSGRGVAQPQHF.

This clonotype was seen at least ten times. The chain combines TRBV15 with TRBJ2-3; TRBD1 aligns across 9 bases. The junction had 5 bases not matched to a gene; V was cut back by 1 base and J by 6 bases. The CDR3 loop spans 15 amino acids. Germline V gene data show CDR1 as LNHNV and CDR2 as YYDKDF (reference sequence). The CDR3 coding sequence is TGTGCCACCAGCAGAGGGACAGGGGTTTTGGATACGCAGTATTTT. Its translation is CATSRGTGVLDTQYF. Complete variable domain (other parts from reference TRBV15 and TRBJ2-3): DAMVIQNPRYQVTQFGKPVTLSCSQTLNHNVMYWYQQKSSQAPKLLFHYYDKDFNNEADTPDNFQSRRPNTSFCFLDIRSPGLGDTAMYLCATSRGTGVLDTQYFGPGTRLTVL.

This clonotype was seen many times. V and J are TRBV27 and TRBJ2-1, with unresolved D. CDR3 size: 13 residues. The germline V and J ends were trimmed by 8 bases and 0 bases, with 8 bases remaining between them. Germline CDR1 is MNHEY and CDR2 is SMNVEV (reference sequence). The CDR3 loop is CASSEISYNEQFF. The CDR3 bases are TGTGCCAGCTCAGAAATCTCCTACAATGAGCAGTTCTTC.

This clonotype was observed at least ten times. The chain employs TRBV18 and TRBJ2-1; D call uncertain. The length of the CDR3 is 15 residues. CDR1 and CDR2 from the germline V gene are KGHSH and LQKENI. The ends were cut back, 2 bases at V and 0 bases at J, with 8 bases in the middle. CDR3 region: CASSPMVSSYNEQFF. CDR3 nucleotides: TGTGCCAGCTCACCAATGGTGAGCTCCTACAATGAGCAGTTCTTC.

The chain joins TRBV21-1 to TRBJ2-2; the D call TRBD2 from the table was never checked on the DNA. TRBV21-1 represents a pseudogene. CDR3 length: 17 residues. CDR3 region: CASSSSRGASNTGELFF. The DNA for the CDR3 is TGTGCCAGCAGCTCATCCCGAGGGGCCTCGAACACCGGGGAGCTGTTTTTT.

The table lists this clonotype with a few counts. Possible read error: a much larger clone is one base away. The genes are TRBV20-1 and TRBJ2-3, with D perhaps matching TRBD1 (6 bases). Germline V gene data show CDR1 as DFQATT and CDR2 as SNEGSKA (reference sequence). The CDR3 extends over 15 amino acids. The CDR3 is CGARYHLQGTDTQYF. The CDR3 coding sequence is TGCGGTGCTAGATACCATTTACAGGGTACAGATACGCAGTATTTT.

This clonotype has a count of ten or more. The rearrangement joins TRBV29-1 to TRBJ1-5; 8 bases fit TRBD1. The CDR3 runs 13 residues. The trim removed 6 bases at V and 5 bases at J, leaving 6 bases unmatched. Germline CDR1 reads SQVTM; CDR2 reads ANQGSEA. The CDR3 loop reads CSVGQGMDQPQHF. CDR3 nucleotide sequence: TGCAGCGTCGGACAGGGAATGGATCAGCCCCAGCATTTT. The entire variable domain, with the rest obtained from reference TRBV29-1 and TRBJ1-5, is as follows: SAVISQKPSRDICQRGTSLTIQCQVDSQVTMMFWYRQQPGQSLTLIATANQGSEATYESGFVIDKFPISRPNLTFSTLTVSNMSPEDSSIYLCSVGQGMDQPQHFGDGTRLSIL.

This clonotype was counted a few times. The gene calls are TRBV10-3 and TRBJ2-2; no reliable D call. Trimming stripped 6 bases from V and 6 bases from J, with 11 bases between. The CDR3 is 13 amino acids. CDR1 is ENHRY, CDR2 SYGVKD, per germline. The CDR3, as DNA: TGTGCCATCAGGCCGGCTTTTCCCGGGGAGCTGTTTTTT. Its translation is CAIRPAFPGELFF.

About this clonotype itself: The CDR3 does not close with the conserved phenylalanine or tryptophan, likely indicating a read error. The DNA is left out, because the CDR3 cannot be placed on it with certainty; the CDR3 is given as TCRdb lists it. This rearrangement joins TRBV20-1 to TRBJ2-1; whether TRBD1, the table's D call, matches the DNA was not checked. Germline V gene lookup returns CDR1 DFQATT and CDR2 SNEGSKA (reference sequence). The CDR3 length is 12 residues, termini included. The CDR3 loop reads CSARDEGLRQIY.

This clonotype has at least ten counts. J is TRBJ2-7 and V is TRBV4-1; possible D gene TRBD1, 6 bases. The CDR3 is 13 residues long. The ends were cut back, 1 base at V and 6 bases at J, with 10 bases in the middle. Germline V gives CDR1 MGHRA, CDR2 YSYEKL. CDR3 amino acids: CASSQGTVPEQYF. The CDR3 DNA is TGCGCCAGCAGCCAAGGGACAGTTCCCGAGCAGTACTTC.

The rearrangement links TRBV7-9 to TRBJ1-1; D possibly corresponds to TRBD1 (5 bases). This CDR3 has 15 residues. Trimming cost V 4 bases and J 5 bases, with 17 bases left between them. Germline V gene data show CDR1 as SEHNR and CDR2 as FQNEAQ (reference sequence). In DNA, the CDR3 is TGTGCCAGCAGCTCGATTGGGAGGGGTGGGACTGAAGCTTTCTTT. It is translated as CASSSIGRGGTEAFF.

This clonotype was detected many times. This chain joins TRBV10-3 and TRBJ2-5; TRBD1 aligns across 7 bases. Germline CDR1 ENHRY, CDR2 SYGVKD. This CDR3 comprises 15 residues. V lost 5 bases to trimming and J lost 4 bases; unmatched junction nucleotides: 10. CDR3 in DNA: TGTGCCATCAGTTCCGGGACAGCCAGGGGAGAGACCCAGTACTTC. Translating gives CAISSGTARGETQYF.

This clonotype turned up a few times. CDR3 protein: CASSRRFSYNEQFF. The CDR3 nucleotides are TGTGCCAGTAGTAGACGTTTTTCCTACAATGAGCAGTTCTTC. This rearrangement joins TRBV19 to TRBJ2-1, with no clear D. The germline V gene encodes CDR1 LNHDA and CDR2 SQIVND (reference sequence). The ends were cut back, 4 bases at V and 1 base at J, with 8 bases in the middle. The CDR3 totals 14 residues.

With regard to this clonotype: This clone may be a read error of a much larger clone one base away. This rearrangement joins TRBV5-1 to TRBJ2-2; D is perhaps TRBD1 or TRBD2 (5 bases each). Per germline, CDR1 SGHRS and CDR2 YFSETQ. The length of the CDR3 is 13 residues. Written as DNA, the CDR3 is TGCGTCAGCAGCTTGGGGGACCGTGGGGAGCTGTTTTTT. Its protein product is CVSSLGDRGELFF. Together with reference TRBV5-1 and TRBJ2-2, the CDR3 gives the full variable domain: KAGVTQTPRYLIKTRGQQVTLSCSPISGHRSVSWYQQTPGQGLQFLFEYFSETQRNKGNFPGRFSGRQFSNSRSEMNVSTLELGDSALYLCVSSLGDRGELFFGEGSRLTVL.

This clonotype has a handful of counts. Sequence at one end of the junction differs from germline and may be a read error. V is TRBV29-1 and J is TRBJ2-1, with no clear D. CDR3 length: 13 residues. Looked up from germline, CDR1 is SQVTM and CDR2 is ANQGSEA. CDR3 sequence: CSVEKTHGNDQFF. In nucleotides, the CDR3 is TGCAGCGTTGAAAAAACACACGGCAATGATCAGTTCTTC.